A single T cell receptor beta chain is shown here with its context. There is no known antigen for this receptor. Per-base quality was not reported, and no clone a single base away is much larger than it. The data originate from a study of OX40 agonist ivuxolimab in advanced cancers. Concerning the study at large: Ivuxolimab, which targeted the costimulatory receptor OX40 (CD134), was an agonistic, fully human IgG2 monoclonal antibody. Intravenous ivuxolimab was administered to patients every 2 weeks at six dose levels: 0.01, 0.1, 0.3, 1.5, 3 and 10 mg/kg. Among the approximately 54 dose-escalation patients, about 20 had hepatocellular carcinoma, approximately 15 melanoma, 9 renal cell carcinoma and 9 head and neck cancer. The dose-escalation cohort was 82.7% male with a mean age of approximately 60 years, ranging from roughly 20 to 80. Patients were allowed to have had prior anti-PD-1, anti-PD-L1 or anti-CTLA-4 therapy, and approximately 40% of the dose-escalation patients had been treated with checkpoint inhibitors. Partial responses occurred in three dose-escalation patients: two with cutaneous melanoma and one with hepatocellular carcinoma. Peripheral TCRbeta sequencing aimed to test whether ivuxolimab altered TCR sequence diversity and caused clonal T-cell expansion. The paper reports the monotherapy dose-escalation portion (N of about 50 patients) of the phase I ivuxolimab trial. What the authors observed across the whole study: The antigen specificity of the clonally expanded peripheral T cells was not determined. Clonal expansion of both CD4+ and CD8+ blood T cells was observed from baseline to week 6 at doses 0.1 to 3.0 mg/kg. Low levels of normalized T-cell clonal expansion were also seen in some patients who did not respond. After ivuxolimab, CD8+ T cells had more expanded clones than CD4+ T cells on average. In the 0.1-3.0 mg/kg groups, partial responders were among the patients with the lowest normalized peripheral clonal expansion, particularly in CD8+ T cells.

Patients with a history of autoimmune disease or receiving systemic immunosuppression were excluded from the trial. Peripheral blood for TCR sequencing was collected from all dose cohorts at baseline, on cycle 4 day 1, and on cycle 7 day 1. Samples came from an open-label, multicenter, first-in-human phase I dose-escalation trial of ivuxolimab. Adults with locally advanced or metastatic head and neck squamous cell, hepatocellular, melanoma or renal cell carcinoma were enrolled in the trial. Before TCR sequencing, CD4+ and CD8+ T cells were separately sorted from peripheral blood. Genomic DNA was isolated from the sorted cells so that the TCRbeta CDR3 region could be sequenced. TCRbeta CDR3 regions were sequenced using the immunoSEQ Assay. In TCRdb, the immuneACCESS table is reduced to in-frame sequences with V and J assigned. These tables do not hold every clone; where another copy was compared, an unresolved V gene accounts for under half, and the others remain unexplained. The sample has tens of thousands of clones on record, around nine tenths of them singletons. The ten largest account for around 1.6% of the sample.

Reading the germline V gene gives CDR1 MNHNS and CDR2 SASEGT. The CDR3 spans 15 residues, from the cysteine through the phenylalanine. The entry retains the CDR3 DNA only, 45 bases that are in frame from base 1. At the junction V is shortened by 1 base and J by 2 bases, with 9 bases in between. The rearranged chain carries TRBV6-1 and TRBJ1-5; the D gene is unclear. The material was CD4+ or CD8+ T cells sorted from blood, obtained in a trial of the OX40 agonist ivuxolimab. This receptor was taken from an adult with an advanced solid tumor such as melanoma, head and neck, liver or kidney cancer. The DNA is as follows: TGTGCCAGCAGTGAAGGGTCAGCCGGCAATCAGCCCCAGCATTTT. Its translation reads: CASSEGSAGNQPQHF.